One sample yielded the 25 T cell receptor beta chains listed below, sequenced in a study of T-cell memory formation after mild COVID-19. A single record per CDR3 protein comes from TCRdb applying MiXCR to the 5' RACE reads. The profile covers roughly 260,000 distinct CDR3 sequences, with about a sixth appearing a single time and 3.5% taken by the ten largest. The specimen was PBMCs or a T cell subset sorted from them (not recorded which). These receptors all stem from a man younger than 35 who had mild COVID-19 (a few samples of this study predate the infection). Cell type and time point are not known.

This clonotype has more than one count but fewer than ten. CDR3 region: CASSLSEAAYLTF. The CDR3 DNA follows: TGTGCCAGCAGCTTGTCGGAGGCAGCCTATTTGACTTTC. This chain joins TRBV5-4 and TRBJ2-6; weak D call: TRBD2 (5 bases). The CDR3 consists of 13 residues. The V end was cut by 1 base, the J end by 17 bases, with 16 bases between. The germline gives CDR1 SGHNT, CDR2 YYREEE (reference sequence).

This clonotype turned up a few times. The chain uses TRBV7-2 and TRBJ2-7; D is unclear. The germline V gene encodes CDR1 SGHTA and CDR2 FQGNSA. The CDR3 length is 13 residues. The ends were cut back, 3 bases at V and 4 bases at J, with 10 bases in the middle. The CDR3 region is CASSLHSRYEQYV. The CDR3 nucleotides read TGTGCCAGCAGCTTGCACAGTCGATACGAGCAGTACGTC.

The chain has TRBV20-1 and TRBJ2-3; the D gene is possibly TRBD2 (5 bases). CDR3 length: 13 amino acids. The ends were cut back, 1 base at V and 4 bases at J, with 9 bases in the middle. Germline V gene data show CDR1 as DFQATT and CDR2 as SNEGSKA (reference sequence). The CDR3 here is CSARVPGSDTQYF. The CDR3 DNA sequence: TGCAGTGCTAGAGTCCCGGGGTCAGATACGCAGTATTTT.

The chain joins TRBV9 to TRBJ1-1; TRBD1 matches 7 bases. The trim removed 3 bases at V and 4 bases at J, leaving 3 bases unmatched. The CDR3 contains 13 residues. Germline-derived CDR1 and CDR2 are SGDLS and YYNGEE. The CDR3 loop reads CASSERGPTEAFF. In nucleotides, the CDR3 is TGTGCCAGCAGCGAGAGGGGGCCCACTGAAGCTTTCTTT.

The rearrangement joins TRBV7-9 to TRBJ2-5; D assignment may be TRBD1 or TRBD2 (5 bases each). The ends were cut back, 8 bases at V and 0 bases at J, with 13 bases in the middle. The germline gives CDR1 SEHNR, CDR2 FQNEAQ (reference sequence). The CDR3 is made up of 14 amino acids. CDR3 sequence reads: CASRGWGNQETQYF. The CDR3 nucleotides read TGTGCCAGCCGGGGATGGGGGAACCAAGAGACCCAGTACTTC.

The table lists this clonotype with many counts. The chain joins TRBV7-8 to TRBJ2-2, with no clear D. The CDR3 is made up of 16 amino acids. Germline lookup yields CDR1 SGHVS and CDR2 FQNEAQ. V lost 0 bases and J 3 bases, leaving 11 bases between the germline ends. Here the CDR3 reads CASSLARSPHTGELFF. The CDR3 bases are TGTGCCAGCAGCTTAGCGCGGAGCCCCCACACCGGGGAGCTGTTTTTT.

V gene TRBV20-1 combines with J gene TRBJ2-7; a weak D match, TRBD1 (5 bases). The CDR3 totals 13 residues. Trimming removed 1 base at V and 5 bases at J, with 12 bases between. Germline V gene data show CDR1 as DFQATT and CDR2 as SNEGSKA (reference sequence). For the CDR3, the DNA is TGCAGTGCTAGAGGTAGGGGTACTGACGAGCAGTACTTC. The encoded protein is CSARGRGTDEQYF.

This clonotype was detected a few times. The rearrangement joins TRBV3-1 to TRBJ2-1, with a tentative D call TRBD1 (6 bases). This CDR3 is built from 14 residues. CDR1 and CDR2 (germline): LGHDT, YNNKEL (reference sequence). The V end was cut by 5 bases, the J end by 5 bases, with 13 bases between. The CDR3 coding sequence is TGTGCCAGCAGCTCGAGTAGGACAGACAATGAGCAGTTCTTC. It encodes CASSSSRTDNEQFF.

V and J are TRBV12-3 or TRBV12-4 and TRBJ1-1; the D is unclear. V was clipped by 9 bases and J by 5 bases, with 10 bases between them. The length of the CDR3 is 11 residues. The CDR3: CASRIGTEAFF. The CDR3 bases are TGTGCCAGTCGAATTGGTACTGAAGCTTTCTTT.

About this clonotype: Relative to the germline gene, one junction end is altered; a read error may explain this. This chain joins TRBV2 and TRBJ1-6; 11 bases fit TRBD1. CDR3 length: 17 amino acids. Germline assignment: CDR1 SNHLY and CDR2 FYNNEI. The CDR3 reads CASLTFGTGGWNSHLHF. The CDR3 nucleotides are TGTGCCAGCCTCACGTTTGGGACAGGGGGGTGGAATTCACACCTCCACTTT.

Ten or more counts support this clonotype. The chain recombines TRBV12-3 or TRBV12-4 with TRBJ1-2; TRBD1 is a possible D gene (5 bases). V lost 6 bases to trimming and J lost 7 bases, with 18 bases between them. The CDR3 is 14 residues long. The chain's CDR3 is CASRAGRIPFGYTF. The DNA for the CDR3 is TGTGCCAGCAGGGCAGGGAGGATTCCGTTTGGCTACACCTTC.

V and J are TRBV5-6 and TRBJ2-5; 10 nucleotides line up with TRBD1. There are 16 residues in the CDR3. With 1 base clipped from V and 5 bases from J, the junction kept 8 bases outside the gene matches. Per the germline V gene, CDR1 is SGHDT and CDR2 is YYEEEE. CDR3 DNA sequence: TGTGCCAGCAGCTTGAAGGGACAGGGGATCGTGGAGACCCAGTACTTC. Translation: CASSLKGQGIVETQYF.

This clonotype was recorded many times. The chain is built from TRBV6-2 or TRBV6-3 and TRBJ2-3; unclear D gene. Per the germline V gene, CDR1 is MNHEY and CDR2 is SVGEGT. V gave up 5 bases and J gave up 6 bases, with 18 bases separating them. This CDR3 is 15 amino acids long. The CDR3 here is CASSHLWVPPDTQYF. The CDR3 DNA sequence: TGTGCCAGCAGTCACCTTTGGGTGCCGCCGGATACGCAGTATTTT.

This chain links TRBV7-2 with TRBJ1-1, with a tentative D call TRBD1 (5 bases). This CDR3 has 14 residues. V lost 5 bases and J 8 bases, leaving 18 bases between the germline ends. Germline V gene sequence: CDR1 SGHTA, CDR2 FQGNSA. This CDR3 is CASSPRRGRSEAFF. CDR3 DNA sequence: TGTGCCAGCAGCCCTCGGAGGGGCAGGAGCGAAGCTTTCTTT.

V usage is TRBV9 and J usage is TRBJ2-2; D remains unclear. Per the germline V gene, CDR1 is SGDLS and CDR2 is YYNGEE. The V end lost 2 bases, the J end lost 2 bases, and 10 bases lay between the germline ends. The CDR3 has 15 residues. The CDR3 spells CASSVNSLNTGELFF. CDR3 in DNA: TGTGCCAGCAGCGTCAACAGCCTTAACACCGGGGAGCTGTTTTTT.

This clonotype was observed a handful of times. The V gene is TRBV19, the J gene TRBJ1-2, with D unresolved. CDR3 length: 15 amino acids. Germline CDR1 is LNHDA and CDR2 is SQIVND (reference sequence). Trimming removed 5 bases from V and 5 bases from J, with 18 bases in between. CDR3 loop: CASSSTVRASYGYTF. The CDR3 DNA is TGTGCCAGTAGTTCTACCGTCCGGGCCAGTTATGGCTACACCTTC.

Many counts were recorded for this clonotype. The chain carries TRBV7-2 and TRBJ1-6, with 7 nucleotides matching TRBD1. Per germline, CDR1 SGHTA and CDR2 FQGNSA. The CDR3 contains 14 residues. The trim removed 4 bases at V and 10 bases at J, leaving 7 bases unmatched. CDR3: CASSYRQGLSPLHF. The CDR3 coding sequence is TGTGCCAGCAGCTACAGACAGGGTCTGTCACCCCTCCACTTT.

The genes are TRBV5-1 and TRBJ2-1, with 16 bases lining up with TRBD2. The CDR3 is made up of 19 amino acids. V lost 0 bases, J lost 2 bases, and 5 bases stayed unmatched. Germline CDR1 SGHRS, CDR2 YFSETQ. The CDR3 DNA follows: TGCGCCAGCAGCTTGGCGGGACTAGCGGGGGGGTCCCCCTACAATGAGCAGTTCTTC. It translates to CASSLAGLAGGSPYNEQFF.

This clonotype was counted between two and nine times. The rearrangement joins TRBV4-3 to TRBJ2-7, with D uncertain. This CDR3 has 14 amino acids. Germline lookup yields CDR1 LGHNA and CDR2 YSLEER. The V gene lost 1 base and the J gene lost 4 bases, with 11 bases spanning the gap. The DNA for the CDR3 is TGCGCCAGCAGCCAAGTGAATGGGGATTACGAGCAGTACTTC. It encodes CASSQVNGDYEQYF.

The chain joins TRBV28 to TRBJ2-7; D may be TRBD1 or TRBD2 (5 bases each). In germline, CDR1 is MDHEN, CDR2 SYDVKM. This CDR3 is built from 15 residues. V lost 5 bases and J lost 5, with 19 bases in between. DNA of the CDR3: TGTGCCAGCAGTGCCCAGGGAGTCGGAGGTCACGAGCAGTACGTC. It specifies CASSAQGVGGHEQYV.

The J gene is TRBJ2-3, the V gene TRBV7-2; tentatively, D is TRBD1 or TRBD2 (5 bases each). V was clipped by 6 bases and J by 8 bases, with 18 bases between them. The germline CDR1 and CDR2 sequences are SGHTA and FQGNSA. CDR3 length: 14 amino acids. This chain's CDR3 is CASRPRGAGTTQYF. In nucleotides, the CDR3 is TGTGCCAGCAGACCACGAGGGGCCGGCACTACGCAGTATTTT.

This chain links TRBV6-2 or TRBV6-3 with TRBJ2-5; 8 nucleotides line up with TRBD2. The J segment lost 0 bases and the V segment lost 2 bases, leaving 5 bases of the junction unmatched. Germline-derived CDR1 and CDR2 are MNHEY and SVGEGT. This CDR3 is 16 amino acids long. The CDR3 loop is CASSYHASGYQETQYF. The DNA for the CDR3 is TGTGCCAGCAGTTACCATGCTAGCGGGTACCAAGAGACCCAGTACTTC.

This rearrangement joins TRBV18 to TRBJ2-7; maybe TRBD2 (5 bases). V lost 6 bases and J lost 3, with 12 bases in between. Germline CDR1 KGHSH, CDR2 LQKENI. The CDR3 runs to 13 residues. This CDR3 is CASSPGVDYEQYF. In nucleotides, the CDR3 is TGTGCCAGCTCCCCCGGGGTAGACTACGAGCAGTACTTC.

This clonotype was detected a few times. V is TRBV7-2 and J is TRBJ2-7, with D perhaps matching TRBD2 (6 bases). This CDR3 comprises 15 residues. Germline lookup yields CDR1 SGHTA and CDR2 FQGNSA. The germline V and J ends were trimmed by 1 base and 2 bases, with 12 bases remaining between them. This CDR3 is CASSLGDGGTYEQYV. The CDR3 nucleotides are TGTGCCAGCAGCTTAGGGGATGGGGGGACCTACGAGCAGTACGTC.

There are a few counts of this clonotype. This chain connects TRBV7-2 to TRBJ2-3; either TRBD1 or TRBD2 may fit D (5 bases each). The CDR3 extends over 15 amino acids. Deletions cut 0 bases from V and 2 bases from J, with 9 bases between. CDR1 and CDR2 from the germline V gene are SGHTA and FQGNSA. The CDR3 here is CASSLAGGNTDTQYF. As DNA, the CDR3 is TGTGCCAGCAGCTTAGCTGGGGGAAACACAGATACGCAGTATTTT. The complete variable domain, with remaining parts taken from reference TRBV7-2 and TRBJ2-3, reads GAGVSQSPSNKVTEKGKDVELRCDPISGHTALYWYRQSLGQGLEFLIYFQGNSAPDKSGLPSDRFSAERTGGSVSTLTIQRTQQEDSAVYLCASSLAGGNTDTQYFGPGTRLTVL.